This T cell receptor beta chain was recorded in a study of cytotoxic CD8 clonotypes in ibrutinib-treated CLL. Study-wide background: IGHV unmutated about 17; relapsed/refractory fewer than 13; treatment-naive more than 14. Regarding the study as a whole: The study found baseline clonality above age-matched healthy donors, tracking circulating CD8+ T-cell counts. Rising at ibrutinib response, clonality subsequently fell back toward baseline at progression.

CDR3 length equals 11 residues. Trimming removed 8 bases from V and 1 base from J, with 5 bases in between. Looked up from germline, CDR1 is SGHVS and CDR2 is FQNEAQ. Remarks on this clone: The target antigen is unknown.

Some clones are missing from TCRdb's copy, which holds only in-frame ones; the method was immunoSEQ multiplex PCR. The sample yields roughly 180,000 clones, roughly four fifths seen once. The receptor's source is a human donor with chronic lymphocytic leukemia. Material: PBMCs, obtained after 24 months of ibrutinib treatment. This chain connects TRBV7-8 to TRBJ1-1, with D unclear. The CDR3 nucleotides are TGTGCCAGCTCGGAGAACACTGAAGCTTTCTTT. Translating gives CASSENTEAFF. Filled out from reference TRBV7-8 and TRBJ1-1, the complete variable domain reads GAGVSQSPRYKVAKRGQDVALRCDPISGHVSLFWYQQALGQGPEFLTYFQNEAQLDKSGLPSDRFFAERPEGSVSTLKIQRTQQEDSAVYLCASSENTEAFFGQGTRLTVV.